The 3 T cell receptor beta chains below all came from one sample that was sequenced in a study of tumor-infiltrating lymphocytes in primary liver carcinoma. Germline DNA was also extracted, with blood RNA taken from unsorted whole blood. From approximately 0.5 ug of total RNA, TCR beta-specific cDNA was reverse-transcribed using a constant-region primer. ARM-PCR was slightly modified, and three nested multiplex PCR rounds with it gave rise to the TCR beta libraries. Primers for the first two PCR rounds were TRBV1-TRBV30 forward primers and a C-beta reverse primer (about 11 cycles per round). TCRdb reprocessed the multiplex PCR reads with MiXCR, giving one entry per CDR3 protein. The sample lists 300,000 to 350,000 distinct CDR3 sequences; 65% were seen once. The specimen was peripheral blood. Receptor source: a middle-aged man with primary liver carcinoma and hepatitis B virus infection.

This clonotype was observed at least ten times. The rearrangement uses TRBV6-5 and TRBJ2-7, with D maybe TRBD1 (6 bases). Trimming pared 5 bases from V and 5 bases from J, leaving 16 bases between. The CDR3 has 14 amino acids. Germline CDR1 is MNHEY and CDR2 is SVGAGI. The CDR3 nucleotides read TGTGCCAGCAGTCTTCAGACAGGATCCCACGAGCAGTACTTC. Amino acid sequence: CASSLQTGSHEQYF.

Comments on this clonotype: A much larger clone sits a single nucleotide away, making a read error possible. CDR3 region: CASSRRHSGKTQYF. DNA of the CDR3: TGTGCCAGCAGTCGGAGGCACTCAGGGAAGACCCAGTACTTC. This chain joins TRBV6-5 and TRBJ2-5, with D perhaps being TRBD1 or TRBD2 (5 bases each). The CDR3 length is 14 residues. Germline CDR1 is MNHEY and CDR2 is SVGAGI. V lost 5 bases to trimming and J lost 6 bases, with 16 bases between them.

This clonotype has at least ten counts. The chain couples TRBV10-3 to TRBJ2-7, with 12 nucleotides matching TRBD2. Germline CDR1 reads ENHRY; CDR2 reads SYGVKD. The CDR3 contains 17 residues. The V gene end was trimmed by 2 bases and the J gene end by 1 base; junction bases not matched to a gene: 6. CDR3 region: CAISEPGLAGPSYEQYF. CDR3 bases: TGTGCCATCAGTGAGCCGGGACTAGCGGGTCCTTCCTACGAGCAGTACTTC.